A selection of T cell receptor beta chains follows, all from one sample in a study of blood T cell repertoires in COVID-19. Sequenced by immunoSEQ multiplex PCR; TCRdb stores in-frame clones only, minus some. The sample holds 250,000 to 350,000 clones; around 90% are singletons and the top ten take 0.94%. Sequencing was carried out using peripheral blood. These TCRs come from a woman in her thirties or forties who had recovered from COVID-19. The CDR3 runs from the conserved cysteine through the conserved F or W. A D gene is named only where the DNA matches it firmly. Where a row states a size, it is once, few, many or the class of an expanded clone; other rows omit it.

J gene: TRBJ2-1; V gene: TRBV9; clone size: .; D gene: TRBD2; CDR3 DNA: TGTGCCAGCAGCGTAGAAGGGCTAGCGGGATACTCCTACAATGAGCAGTTCTTC; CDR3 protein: CASSVEGLAGYSYNEQFF
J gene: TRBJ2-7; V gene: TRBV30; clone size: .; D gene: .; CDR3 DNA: TGTGCCTGGAGCGTACCTTCCTGGGCCGGCGTCACCAGTCGGCAGTACTTC; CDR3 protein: CAWSVPSWAGVTSRQYF
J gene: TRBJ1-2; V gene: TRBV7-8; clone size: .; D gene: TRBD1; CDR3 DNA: TGTGCCAGCAGCGGGCAAAAGACAGGGGACTCCTTAGCTAACTATGGCTACACCTTC; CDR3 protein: CASSGQKTGDSLANYGYTF
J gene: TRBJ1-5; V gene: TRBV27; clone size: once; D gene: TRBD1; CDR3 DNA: TGTGCCAGCAGTTTAAGACAGGGGAATCAGCCCCAGCATTTT; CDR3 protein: CASSLRQGNQPQHF
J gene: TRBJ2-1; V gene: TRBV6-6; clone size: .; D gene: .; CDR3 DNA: TGTGCCAGCAGCCTGGCTAGCAAGGTTGAGCAGTTCTTC; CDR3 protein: CASSLASKVEQFF
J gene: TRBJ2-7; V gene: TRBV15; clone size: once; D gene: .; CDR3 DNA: TGTGCCACCAGCGGGGGAGGTCGGGACTCCTACGAGCAGTACTTC; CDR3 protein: CATSGGGRDSYEQYF
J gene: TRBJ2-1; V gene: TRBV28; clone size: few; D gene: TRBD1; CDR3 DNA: TGTGCCAGCAGCTCGGGACAGAGGACCATGCTCTTC; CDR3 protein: CASSSGQRTMLF
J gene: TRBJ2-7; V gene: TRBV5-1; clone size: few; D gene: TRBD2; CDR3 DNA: TGCGCCAGCAGCTTACCGGGACTAGTAGGCGAGCAGTACTTC; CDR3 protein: CASSLPGLVGEQYF
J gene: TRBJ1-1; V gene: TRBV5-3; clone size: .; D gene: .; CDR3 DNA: TGTGCCAGAAGCTGCGACAGCACCTCGGTGTCTGAAGCTTTCTTT; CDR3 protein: CARSCDSTSVSEAFF
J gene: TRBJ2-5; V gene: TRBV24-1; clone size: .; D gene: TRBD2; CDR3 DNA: TGTGCCACCGGGGATGGACTAGCTGGGGAGACCCAGTACTTC; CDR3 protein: CATGDGLAGETQYF
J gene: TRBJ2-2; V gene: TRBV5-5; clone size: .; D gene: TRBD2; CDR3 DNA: TGTGCCAGCATAAAAGCGGGAGGATTAACCGGGGAGCTGTTTTTT; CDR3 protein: CASIKAGGLTGELFF
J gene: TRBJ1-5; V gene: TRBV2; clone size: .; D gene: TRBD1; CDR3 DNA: TGTGCCAGCAGCGAGGGACAGCCGAATCAGCCCCAGCATTTT; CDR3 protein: CASSEGQPNQPQHF
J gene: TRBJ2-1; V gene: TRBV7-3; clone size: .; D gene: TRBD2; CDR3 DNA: TGTGCCAGCAGCTCCCGGACTAGCGGTGAGCAGTTCTTC; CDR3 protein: CASSSRTSGEQFF
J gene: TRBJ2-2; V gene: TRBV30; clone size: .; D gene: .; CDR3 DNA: TGTGCCTGGAGTAAGGCTAGGTTCCCCGGGGAGCTGTTTTTT; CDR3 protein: CAWSKARFPGELFF
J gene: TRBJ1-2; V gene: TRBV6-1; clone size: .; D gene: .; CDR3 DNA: TGTGCCAGCAGTGAACTCTTGCCCCGGGAACTTAACTATGGCTACACCTTC; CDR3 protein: CASSELLPRELNYGYTF
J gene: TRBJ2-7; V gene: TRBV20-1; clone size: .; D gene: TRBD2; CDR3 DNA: TGCAGTGCTAGTCGGTCTAGCGGACCAGACTACGAGCAGTACTTC; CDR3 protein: CSASRSSGPDYEQYF
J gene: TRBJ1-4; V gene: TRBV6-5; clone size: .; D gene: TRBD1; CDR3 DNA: TGTGCCAGCAAAACAGGGGGCGACAGTGAAAAACTGTTTTTT; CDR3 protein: CASKTGGDSEKLFF
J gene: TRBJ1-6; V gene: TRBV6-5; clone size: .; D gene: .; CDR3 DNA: TGTGCCAGCAGTCAGAAACAGGGTAGGGGTTCACCCCTCCACTTT; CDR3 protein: CASSQKQGRGSPLHF
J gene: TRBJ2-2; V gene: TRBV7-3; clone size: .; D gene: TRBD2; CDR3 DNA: TGTGCCAGCAGCTCCTCCCCTCCGGGACTAGCGGGAGGCGGGGAGCTGTTTTTT; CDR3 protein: CASSSSPPGLAGGGELFF
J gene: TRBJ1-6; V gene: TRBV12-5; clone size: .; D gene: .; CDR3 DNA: TGTGCTAGTGGTCCAGCGTCGGGGAATTCACCCCTCCACTTT; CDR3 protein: CASGPASGNSPLHF
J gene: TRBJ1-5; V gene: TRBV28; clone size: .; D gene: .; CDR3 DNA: TGTGCCAGCAGGGATCCGGACAGAAGCAATCAGCCCCAGCATTTT; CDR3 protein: CASRDPDRSNQPQHF
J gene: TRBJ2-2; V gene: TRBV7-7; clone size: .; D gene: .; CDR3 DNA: TGTGCTAGCACCAATCACAACGGCGGGTCCACCGGGGAGCTGTTTTTT; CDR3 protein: CASTNHNGGSTGELFF
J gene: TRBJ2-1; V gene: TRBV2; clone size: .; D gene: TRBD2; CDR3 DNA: TGTGCCAGCAGTGATGCTAGCGGGATGGGTTTAGAGCAGTTCTTC; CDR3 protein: CASSDASGMGLEQFF
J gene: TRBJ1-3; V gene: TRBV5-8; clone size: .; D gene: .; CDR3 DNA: TGTGCCAGCAGCCGGAGCCGGATCAGCTCGGGAAACACCATATATTTT; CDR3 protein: CASSRSRISSGNTIYF